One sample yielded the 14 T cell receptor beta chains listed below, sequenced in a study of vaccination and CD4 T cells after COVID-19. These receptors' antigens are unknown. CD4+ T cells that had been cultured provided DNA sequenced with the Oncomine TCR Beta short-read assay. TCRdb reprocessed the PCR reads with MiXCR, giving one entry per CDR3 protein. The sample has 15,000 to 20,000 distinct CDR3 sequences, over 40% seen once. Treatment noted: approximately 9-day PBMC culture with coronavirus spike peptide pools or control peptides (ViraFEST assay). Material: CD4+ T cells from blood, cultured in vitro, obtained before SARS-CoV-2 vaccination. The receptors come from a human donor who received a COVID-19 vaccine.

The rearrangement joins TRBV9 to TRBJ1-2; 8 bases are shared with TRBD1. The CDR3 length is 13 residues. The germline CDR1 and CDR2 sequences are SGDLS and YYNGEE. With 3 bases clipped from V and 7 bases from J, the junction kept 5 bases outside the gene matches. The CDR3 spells CASSGRGPGGYTF. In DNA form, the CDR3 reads TGTGCCAGCAGCGGCAGGGGGCCCGGTGGCTACACCTTC.

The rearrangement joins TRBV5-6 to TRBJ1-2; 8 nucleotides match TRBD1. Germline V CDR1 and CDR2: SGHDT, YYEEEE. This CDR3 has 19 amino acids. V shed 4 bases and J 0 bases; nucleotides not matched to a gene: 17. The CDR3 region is CASSLSAGRQGIPNYGYTF. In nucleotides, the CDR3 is TGTGCCAGCAGCCTAAGTGCGGGCAGACAGGGGATACCTAACTATGGCTACACCTTC.

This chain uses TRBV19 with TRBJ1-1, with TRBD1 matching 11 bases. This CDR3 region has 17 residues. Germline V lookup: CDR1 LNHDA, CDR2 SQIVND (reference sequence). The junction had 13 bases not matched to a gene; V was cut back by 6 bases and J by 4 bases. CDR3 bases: TGTGCCAGTAGCGATTCCGGGACAGGGGGAGGTGTCACTGAAGCTTTCTTT. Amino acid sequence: CASSDSGTGGGVTEAFF.

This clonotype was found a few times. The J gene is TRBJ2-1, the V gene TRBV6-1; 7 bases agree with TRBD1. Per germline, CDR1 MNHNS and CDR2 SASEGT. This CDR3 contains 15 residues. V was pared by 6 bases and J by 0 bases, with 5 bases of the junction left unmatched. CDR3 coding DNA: TGTGCCAGCAGCCCGACAGGGAGCTCCTACAATGAGCAGTTCTTC. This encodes CASSPTGSSYNEQFF.

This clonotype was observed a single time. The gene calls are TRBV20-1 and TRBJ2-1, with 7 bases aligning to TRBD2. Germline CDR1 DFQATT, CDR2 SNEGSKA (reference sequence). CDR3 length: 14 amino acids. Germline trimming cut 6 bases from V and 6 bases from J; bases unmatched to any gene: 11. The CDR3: CSARTRLAVNEQFF. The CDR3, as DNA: TGCAGTGCCAGGACGAGGCTAGCGGTCAATGAGCAGTTCTTC.

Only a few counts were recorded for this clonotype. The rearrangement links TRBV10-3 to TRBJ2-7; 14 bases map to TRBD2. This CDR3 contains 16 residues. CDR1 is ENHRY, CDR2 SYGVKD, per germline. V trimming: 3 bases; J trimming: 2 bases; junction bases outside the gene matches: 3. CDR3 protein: CAISDQGLAGAYEQYF. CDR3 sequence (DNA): TGTGCCATCAGTGACCAGGGACTAGCGGGAGCCTACGAGCAGTACTTC.

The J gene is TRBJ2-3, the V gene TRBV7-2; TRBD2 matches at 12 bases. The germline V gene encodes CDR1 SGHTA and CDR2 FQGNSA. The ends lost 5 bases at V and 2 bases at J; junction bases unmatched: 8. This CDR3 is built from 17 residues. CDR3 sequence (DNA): TGTGCCAGCAGCCGGACAACTAGCGGGGGGAACACAGATACGCAGTATTTT. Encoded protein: CASSRTTSGGNTDTQYF.

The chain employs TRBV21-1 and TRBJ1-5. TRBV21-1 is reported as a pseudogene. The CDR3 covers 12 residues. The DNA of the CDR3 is TGTGCCAGCAGCAAAGTCCTTCAGCCCCAGCATTTT. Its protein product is CASSKVLQPQHF.

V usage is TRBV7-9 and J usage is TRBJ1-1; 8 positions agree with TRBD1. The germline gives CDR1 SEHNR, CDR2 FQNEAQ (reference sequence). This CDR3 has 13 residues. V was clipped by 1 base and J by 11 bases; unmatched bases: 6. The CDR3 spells CASSLEDRVAAFF. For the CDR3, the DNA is TGTGCCAGCAGCTTAGAGGACAGGGTCGCCGCTTTCTTT.

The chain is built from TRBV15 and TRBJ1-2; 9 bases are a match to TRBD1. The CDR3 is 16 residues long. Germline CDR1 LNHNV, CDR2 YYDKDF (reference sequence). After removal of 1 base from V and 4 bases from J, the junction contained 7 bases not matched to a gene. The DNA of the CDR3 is TGTGCCACCAGCAGAGGCGGGACAGGGACTTTCTATGGCTACACCTTC. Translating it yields CATSRGGTGTFYGYTF.

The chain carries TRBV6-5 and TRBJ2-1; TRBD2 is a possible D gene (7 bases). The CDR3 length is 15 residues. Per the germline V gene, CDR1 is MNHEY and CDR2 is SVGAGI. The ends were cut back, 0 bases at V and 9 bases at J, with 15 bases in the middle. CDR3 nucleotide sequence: TGTGCCAGCAGTTACTCGGGGAGGGGGGAAGGTGAGCAGTTCTTC. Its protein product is CASSYSGRGEGEQFF.

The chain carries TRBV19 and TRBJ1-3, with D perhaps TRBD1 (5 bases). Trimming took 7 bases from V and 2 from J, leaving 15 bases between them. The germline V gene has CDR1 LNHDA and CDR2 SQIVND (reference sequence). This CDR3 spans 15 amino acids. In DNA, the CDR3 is TGTGCCAGTAAACCAGGGCGACTTACTGGAAACACCATATATTTT. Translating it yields CASKPGRLTGNTIYF. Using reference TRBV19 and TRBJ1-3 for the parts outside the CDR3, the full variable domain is DGGITQSPKYLFRKEGQNVTLSCEQNLNHDAMYWYRQDPGQGLRLIYYSQIVNDFQKGDIAEGYSVSREKKESFPLTVTSAQKNPTAFYLCASKPGRLTGNTIYFGEGSWLTVV.

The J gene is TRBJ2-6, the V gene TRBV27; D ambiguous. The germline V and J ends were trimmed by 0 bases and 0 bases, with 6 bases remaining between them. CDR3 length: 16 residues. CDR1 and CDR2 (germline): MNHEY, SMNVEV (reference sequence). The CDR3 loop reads CASSLSGISGANVLTF. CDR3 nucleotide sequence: TGTGCCAGCAGTTTATCGGGTATCTCTGGGGCCAACGTCCTGACTTTC.

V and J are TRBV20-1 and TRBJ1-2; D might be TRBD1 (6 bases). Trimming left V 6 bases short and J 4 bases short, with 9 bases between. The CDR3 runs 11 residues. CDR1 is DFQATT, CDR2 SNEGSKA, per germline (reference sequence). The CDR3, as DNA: TGCAGTGCCGGACAGTCCTATGGCTACACCTTC. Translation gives CSAGQSYGYTF.